The entry that follows covers one TCR beta chain sequence. This entry belongs to a study of blood T cell repertoires in COVID-19. Study summary: COVID-19 samples from acute and convalescent phases originated in the United States, Italy and Spain. T cells, B-cell-depleted T cells, or PBMCs provided the cDNA or gDNA that served as material.

Methods used by the authors: Reference gene primer amplification gave nucleated cell count estimates. Some clones are missing from TCRdb's copy, which holds only in-frame ones; the method was immunoSEQ multiplex PCR. V and J calls and clone size are those listed in that table; D and trimming were worked out from the DNA. The sample has roughly 120,000 clones, 90% seen once; the top ten hold 3.5% to 5%. Seattle enrolled patients during active infection and tracked them longitudinally. The CDR3 contains 15 residues. Germline assignment: CDR1 MDHEN and CDR2 SYDVKM. Deletions cut 3 bases from V and 0 bases from J, with 6 bases between.

V and J are TRBV28 and TRBJ1-6; D is unclear. Sequencing was performed on peripheral blood. This receptor was obtained from a man aged 55 to 70 with COVID-19, enrolled during active disease. In DNA form, the CDR3 reads TGTGCCAGCAGTTTCGCGAGCTCCTATAATTCACCCCTCCACTTT. Translating gives CASSFASSYNSPLHF. Full variable domain (outside the CDR3, taken from reference TRBV28 and TRBJ1-6): DVKVTQSSRYLVKRTGEKVFLECVQDMDHENMFWYRQDPGLGLRLIYFSYDVKMKEKGDIPEGYSVSREKKERFSLILESASTNQTSMYLCASSFASSYNSPLHFGNGTRLTVT.